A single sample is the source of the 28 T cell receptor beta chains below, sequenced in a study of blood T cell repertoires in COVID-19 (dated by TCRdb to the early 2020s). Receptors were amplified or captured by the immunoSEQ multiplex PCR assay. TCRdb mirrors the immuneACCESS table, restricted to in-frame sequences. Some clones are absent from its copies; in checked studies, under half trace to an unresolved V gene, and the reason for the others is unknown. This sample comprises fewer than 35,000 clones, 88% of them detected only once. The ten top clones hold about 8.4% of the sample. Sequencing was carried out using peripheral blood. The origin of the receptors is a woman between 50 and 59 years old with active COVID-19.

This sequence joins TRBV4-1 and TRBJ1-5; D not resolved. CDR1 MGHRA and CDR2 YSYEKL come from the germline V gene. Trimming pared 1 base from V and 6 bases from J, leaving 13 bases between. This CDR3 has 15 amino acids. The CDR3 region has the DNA TGCGCCAGCAGCCAAGTAAAGTCCGTCGGTCAGCCCCAGCATTTT. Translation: CASSQVKSVGQPQHF.

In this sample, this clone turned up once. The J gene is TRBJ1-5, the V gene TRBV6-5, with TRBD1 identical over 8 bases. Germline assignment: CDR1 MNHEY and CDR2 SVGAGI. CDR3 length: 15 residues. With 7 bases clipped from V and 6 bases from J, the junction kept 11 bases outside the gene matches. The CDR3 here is CASTKTDRAPQPQHF. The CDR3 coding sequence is TGTGCCAGCACCAAGACGGACAGGGCCCCTCAGCCCCAGCATTTT.

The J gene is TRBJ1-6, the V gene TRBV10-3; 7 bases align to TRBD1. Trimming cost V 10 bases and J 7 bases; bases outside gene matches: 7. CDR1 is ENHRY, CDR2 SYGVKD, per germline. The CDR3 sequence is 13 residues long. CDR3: CATQGQLNSPLHF. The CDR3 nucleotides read TGTGCCACCCAGGGACAGTTAAATTCACCCCTCCACTTT.

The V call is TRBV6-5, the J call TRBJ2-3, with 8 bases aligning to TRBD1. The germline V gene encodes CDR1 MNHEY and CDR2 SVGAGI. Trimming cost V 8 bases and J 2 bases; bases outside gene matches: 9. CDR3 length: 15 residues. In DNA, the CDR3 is TGTGCCAGCTGGGCGGCGACAGGGGACACAGATACGCAGTATTTT. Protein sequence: CASWAATGDTDTQYF.

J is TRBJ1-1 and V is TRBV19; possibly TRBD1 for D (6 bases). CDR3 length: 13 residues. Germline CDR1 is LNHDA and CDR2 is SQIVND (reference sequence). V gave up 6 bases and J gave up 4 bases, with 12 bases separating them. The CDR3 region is CASSYREGTEAFF. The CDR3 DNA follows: TGTGCCAGTAGCTACAGGGAGGGCACTGAAGCTTTCTTT. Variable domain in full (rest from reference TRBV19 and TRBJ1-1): DGGITQSPKYLFRKEGQNVTLSCEQNLNHDAMYWYRQDPGQGLRLIYYSQIVNDFQKGDIAEGYSVSREKKESFPLTVTSAQKNPTAFYLCASSYREGTEAFFGQGTRLTVV.

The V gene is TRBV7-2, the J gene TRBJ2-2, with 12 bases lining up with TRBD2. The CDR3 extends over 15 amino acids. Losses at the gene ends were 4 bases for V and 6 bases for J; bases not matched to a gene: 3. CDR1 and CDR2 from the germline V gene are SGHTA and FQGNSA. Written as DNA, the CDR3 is TGTGCCAGCAGCTCCTCTAGCGGGAGGGCCGGGGAGCTGTTTTTT. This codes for CASSSSSGRAGELFF.

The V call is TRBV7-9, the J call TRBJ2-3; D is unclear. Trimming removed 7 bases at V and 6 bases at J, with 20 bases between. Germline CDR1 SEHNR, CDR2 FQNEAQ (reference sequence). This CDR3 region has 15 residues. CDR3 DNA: TGTGCCAGCATCCCTCCGGGTCCTTCTCCGGATACGCAGTATTTT. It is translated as CASIPPGPSPDTQYF.

The CDR3, as DNA: TGCGCCAGCAGTGACCGGAGCACCCCTTATGGCTACACCTTC. Protein product: CASSDRSTPYGYTF. V usage is TRBV10-1 and J usage is TRBJ1-2; no reliable D call. This CDR3 is built from 14 residues. The V gene lost 3 bases and the J gene lost 5 bases, with 13 bases spanning the gap. Germline V gene sequence: CDR1 WNHNN, CDR2 SYGVQD (reference sequence).

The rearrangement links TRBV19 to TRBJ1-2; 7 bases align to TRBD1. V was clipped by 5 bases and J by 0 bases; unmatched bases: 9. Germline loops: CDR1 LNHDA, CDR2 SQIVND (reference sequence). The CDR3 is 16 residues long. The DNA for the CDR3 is TGTGCCAGTAGTGTGCGGACAGGCCTTTCTAACTATGGCTACACCTTC. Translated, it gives CASSVRTGLSNYGYTF.

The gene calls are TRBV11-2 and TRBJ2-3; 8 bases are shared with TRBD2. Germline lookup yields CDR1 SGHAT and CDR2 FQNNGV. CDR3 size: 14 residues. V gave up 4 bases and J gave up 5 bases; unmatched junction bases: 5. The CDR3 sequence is CASSSTAGEDTQYF. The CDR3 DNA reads TGTGCCAGCAGCTCCACAGCGGGAGAAGATACGCAGTATTTT. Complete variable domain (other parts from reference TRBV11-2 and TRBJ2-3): EAGVAQSPRYKIIEKRQSVAFWCNPISGHATLYWYQQILGQGPKLLIQFQNNGVVDDSQLPKDRFSAERLKGVDSTLKIQPAKLEDSAVYLCASSSTAGEDTQYFGPGTRLTVL.

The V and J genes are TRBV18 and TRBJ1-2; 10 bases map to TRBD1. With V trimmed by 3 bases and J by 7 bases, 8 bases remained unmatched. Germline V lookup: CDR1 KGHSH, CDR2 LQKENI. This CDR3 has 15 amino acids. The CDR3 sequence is CASSPPTGGLGGYTF. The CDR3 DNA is TGTGCCAGCTCACCCCCGACAGGGGGCTTAGGTGGCTACACCTTC. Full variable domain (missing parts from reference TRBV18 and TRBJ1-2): NAGVMQNPRHLVRRRGQEARLRCSPMKGHSHVYWYRQLPEEGLKFMVYLQKENIIDESGMPKERFSAEFPKEGPSILRIQQVVRGDSAAYFCASSPPTGGLGGYTFGSGTRLTVV.

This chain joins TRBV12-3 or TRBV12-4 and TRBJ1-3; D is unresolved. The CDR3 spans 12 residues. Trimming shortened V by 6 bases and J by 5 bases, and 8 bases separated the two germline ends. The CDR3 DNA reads TGTGCCAGCAGCTCTACTAGAAACACCATATATTTT. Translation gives CASSSTRNTIYF.

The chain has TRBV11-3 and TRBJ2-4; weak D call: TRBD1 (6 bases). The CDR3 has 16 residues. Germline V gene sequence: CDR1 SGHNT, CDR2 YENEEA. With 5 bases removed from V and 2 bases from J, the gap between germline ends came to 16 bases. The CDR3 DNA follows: TGTGCCAGCAGCCGAGACAGGATCGGATCCAAAAACATTCAGTACTTC. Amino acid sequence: CASSRDRIGSKNIQYF.

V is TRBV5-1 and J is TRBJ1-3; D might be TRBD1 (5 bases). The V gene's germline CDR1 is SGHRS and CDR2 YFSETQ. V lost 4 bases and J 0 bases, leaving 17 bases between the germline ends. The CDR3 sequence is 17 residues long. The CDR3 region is CASSGTSQGFSGNTIYF. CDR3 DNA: TGCGCCAGCAGCGGTACCTCTCAGGGCTTCTCTGGAAACACCATATATTTT.

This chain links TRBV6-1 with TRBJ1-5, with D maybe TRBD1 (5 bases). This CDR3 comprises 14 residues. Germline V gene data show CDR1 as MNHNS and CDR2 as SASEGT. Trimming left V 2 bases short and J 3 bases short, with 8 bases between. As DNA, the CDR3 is TGTGCCAGCAGTGAATGGGGCTCCAATCAGCCCCAGCATTTT. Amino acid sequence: CASSEWGSNQPQHF.

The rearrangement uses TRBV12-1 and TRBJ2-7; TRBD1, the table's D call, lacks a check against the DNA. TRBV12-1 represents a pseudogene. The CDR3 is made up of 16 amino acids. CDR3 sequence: CASSAGQRTSSYEQYF. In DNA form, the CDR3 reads TGTGCCAGCAGCGCGGGACAGCGAACTAGCTCCTACGAGCAGTACTTC.

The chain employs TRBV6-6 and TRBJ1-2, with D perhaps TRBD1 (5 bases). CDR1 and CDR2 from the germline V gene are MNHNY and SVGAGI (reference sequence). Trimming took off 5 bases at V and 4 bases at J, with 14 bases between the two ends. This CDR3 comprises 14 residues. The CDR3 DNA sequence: TGTGCCAGCAGTGGAGGGACTACTCCCTATGGCTACACCTTC. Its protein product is CASSGGTTPYGYTF.

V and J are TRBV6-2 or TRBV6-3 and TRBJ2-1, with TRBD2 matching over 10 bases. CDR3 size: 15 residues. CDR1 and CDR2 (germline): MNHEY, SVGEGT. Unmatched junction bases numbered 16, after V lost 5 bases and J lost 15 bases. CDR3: CASSDPGLAPHGLFF. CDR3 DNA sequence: TGTGCCAGCAGTGACCCGGGACTAGCGCCCCACGGGCTGTTCTTC.

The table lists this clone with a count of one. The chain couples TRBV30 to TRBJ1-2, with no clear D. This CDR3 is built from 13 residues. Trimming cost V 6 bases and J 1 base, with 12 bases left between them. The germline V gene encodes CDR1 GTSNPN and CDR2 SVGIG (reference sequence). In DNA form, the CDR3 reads TGTGCCTGCATGGACCGGGGTAACTATGGCTACACCTTC. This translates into CACMDRGNYGYTF. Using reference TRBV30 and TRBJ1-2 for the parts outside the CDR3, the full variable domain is SQTIHQWPATLVQPVGSPLSLECTVEGTSNPNLYWYRQAAGRGLQLLFYSVGIGQISSEVPQNLSASRPQDRQFILSSKKLLLSDSGFYLCACMDRGNYGYTFGSGTRLTVV.

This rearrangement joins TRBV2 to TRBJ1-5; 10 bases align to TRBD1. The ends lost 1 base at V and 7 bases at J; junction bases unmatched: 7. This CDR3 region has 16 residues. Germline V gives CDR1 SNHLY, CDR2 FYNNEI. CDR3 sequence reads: CASSEGRTGGGQPQHF. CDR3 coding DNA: TGTGCCAGCAGTGAAGGCAGGACAGGGGGAGGCCAGCCCCAGCATTTT. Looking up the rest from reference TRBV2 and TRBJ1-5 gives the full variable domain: EPEVTQTPSHQVTQMGQEVILRCVPISNHLYFYWYRQILGQKVEFLVSFYNNEISEKSEIFDDQFSVERPDGSNFTLKIRSTKLEDSAMYFCASSEGRTGGGQPQHFGDGTRLSIL.

DNA of the CDR3: TGTGCCAGCAGCTCCCGGTTCGAGCAGTACTTC. As protein: CASSSRFEQYF. V gene TRBV7-8 combines with J gene TRBJ2-7; the D is unclear. V lost 4 bases to trimming and J lost 6 bases, with 7 bases between them. Germline lookup yields CDR1 SGHVS and CDR2 FQNEAQ. The length of the CDR3 is 11 residues.

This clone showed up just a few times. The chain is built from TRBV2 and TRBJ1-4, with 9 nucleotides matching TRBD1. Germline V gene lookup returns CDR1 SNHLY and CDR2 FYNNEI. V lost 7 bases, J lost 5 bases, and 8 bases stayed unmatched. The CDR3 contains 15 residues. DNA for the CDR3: TGTGCCAGCAAATTGGACAGGGGTTCCAATGAAAAACTGTTTTTT. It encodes CASKLDRGSNEKLFF.

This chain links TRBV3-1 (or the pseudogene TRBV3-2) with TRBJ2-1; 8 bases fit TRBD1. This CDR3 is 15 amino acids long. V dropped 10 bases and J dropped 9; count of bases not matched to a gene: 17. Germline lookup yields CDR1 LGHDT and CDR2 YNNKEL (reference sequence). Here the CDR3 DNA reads TGTGCCACCTCTTCGAGACAGGGGTTTTTTAGTGAGCAGTTCTTC. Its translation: CATSSRQGFFSEQFF.

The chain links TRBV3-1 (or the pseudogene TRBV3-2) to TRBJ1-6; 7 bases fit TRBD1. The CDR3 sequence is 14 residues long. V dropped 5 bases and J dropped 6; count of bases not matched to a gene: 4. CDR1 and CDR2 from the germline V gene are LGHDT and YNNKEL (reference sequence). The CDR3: CASSSHRGNSPLHF. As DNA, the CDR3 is TGTGCCAGCAGCTCCCACAGGGGTAATTCACCCCTCCACTTT.

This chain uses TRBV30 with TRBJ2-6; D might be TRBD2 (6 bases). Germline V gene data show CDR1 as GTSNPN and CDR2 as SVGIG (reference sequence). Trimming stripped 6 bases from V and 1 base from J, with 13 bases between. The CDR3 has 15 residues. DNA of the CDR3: TGTGCCTGCCAAACACGGGGGTCTGGGGCCAACGTCCTGACTTTC. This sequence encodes CACQTRGSGANVLTF.

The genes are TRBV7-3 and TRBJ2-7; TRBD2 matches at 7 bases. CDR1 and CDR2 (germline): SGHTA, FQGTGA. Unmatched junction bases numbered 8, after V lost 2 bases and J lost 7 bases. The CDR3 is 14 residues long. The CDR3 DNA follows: TGTGCCAGCAGCTTAGTACGGGAGGCCGGAGAGCAGTACTTC. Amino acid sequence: CASSLVREAGEQYF. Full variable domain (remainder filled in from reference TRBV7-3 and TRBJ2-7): GAGVSQTPSNKVTEKGKYVELRCDPISGHTALYWYRQSLGQGPEFLIYFQGTGAADDSGLPNDRFFAVRPEGSVSTLKIQRTERGDSAVYLCASSLVREAGEQYFGPGTRLTVT.

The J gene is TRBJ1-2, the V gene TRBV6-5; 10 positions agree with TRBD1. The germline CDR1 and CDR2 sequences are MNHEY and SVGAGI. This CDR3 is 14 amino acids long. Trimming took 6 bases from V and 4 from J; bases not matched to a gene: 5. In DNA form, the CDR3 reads TGTGCCAGCAGACAGGACAGGGGGGGCTATGGCTACACCTTC. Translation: CASRQDRGGYGYTF.

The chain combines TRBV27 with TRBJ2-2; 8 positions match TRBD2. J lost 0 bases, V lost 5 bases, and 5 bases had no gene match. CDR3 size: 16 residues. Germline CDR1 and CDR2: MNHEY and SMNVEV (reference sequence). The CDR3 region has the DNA TGTGCCAGCAGTCTCTTAGCGGGGACGAACACCGGGGAGCTGTTTTTT. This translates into CASSLLAGTNTGELFF.